Sequencing of this T cell receptor beta chain was carried out in a study of cytomegalovirus exposure and HLA in healthy donors. Findings and limits, study-wide: Certain sequence variants were highly shared and formed a cluster, and this cluster was likely a sequencing artifact.

The primer mix had 60 Vbeta and 13 Jbeta primers. Libraries were prepared by immunoSEQ multiplex PCR; TCRdb keeps only in-frame clonotypes and omits some of them. In the table there are 170,000 or so clones, approximately 80% of which are singletons. V was cut by 4 bases and J by 5 bases, with 4 bases left in between. The CDR3 spans 11 residues. Germline loops: CDR1 SGDLS, CDR2 YYNGEE. As for this clone: The target antigen is unknown.

Participants comprised healthy donors of bone marrow. The sample taken for sequencing was PBMCs. The sequence came from a man younger than 30 in good health and CMV-seronegative. The rearrangement links TRBV9 to TRBJ2-1; D not certain. In DNA, the CDR3 is TGTGCCAGCAGCCTCCACAATGAGCAGTTCTTC. Translating gives CASSLHNEQFF.